These 7 T cell receptor beta chains came from one sample sequenced in a study of cytomegalovirus exposure and HLA in healthy donors. It was with 60 Vbeta and 13 Jbeta primers that the PCR ran. The repertoire was sequenced with immunoSEQ multiplex PCR; TCRdb's copy has only in-frame clones and lacks some. This sample lists about 170,000 clones; its ten largest clones have roughly 1.3%. The sequenced material came from PBMCs. Source of these receptors: an older woman in good health and CMV-seronegative.

The rearrangement links TRBV2 to TRBJ1-5, with a tentative D call TRBD1 (6 bases). This CDR3 is built from 15 residues. The V gene lost 7 bases and the J gene lost 7 bases, with 20 bases spanning the gap. The germline V gene encodes CDR1 SNHLY and CDR2 FYNNEI. Here the CDR3 reads CASTRNKGGGQPQHF. The CDR3 DNA follows: TGTGCCAGCACGCGGAACAAAGGGGGGGGACAGCCCCAGCATTTT.

The chain combines TRBV6-5 with TRBJ2-3, with TRBD1 matching over 8 bases. The CDR3 is made up of 14 amino acids. The trim removed 3 bases at V and 9 bases at J, leaving 8 bases unmatched. Germline CDR1 is MNHEY and CDR2 is SVGAGI. CDR3 amino acids: CASSYLSQGATQYF. As DNA, the CDR3 is TGTGCCAGCAGTTATTTATCCCAGGGGGCCACGCAGTATTTT.

This chain uses TRBV21-1 with TRBJ1-4; the D segment call TRBD1 is taken from the table without a DNA check. TRBV21-1 is given as a pseudogene. The CDR3 is made up of 14 amino acids. CDR3: CASHGTGGNEKLFF. In nucleotides, the CDR3 is TGTGCCAGCCATGGGACAGGAGGTAATGAAAAACTGTTTTTT.

V usage is TRBV9 and J usage is TRBJ2-1; 7 nucleotides match TRBD1. This CDR3 contains 12 residues. Germline CDR1 SGDLS, CDR2 YYNGEE. Trimming cost V 0 bases and J 14 bases; bases outside gene matches: 5. The CDR3: CASSVGVGGEFF. The CDR3 region has the DNA TGTGCCAGCAGCGTAGGCGTAGGGGGCGAGTTCTTC.

This rearrangement joins TRBV27 to TRBJ2-1; 8 nucleotides line up with TRBD2. Germline V CDR1 and CDR2: MNHEY, SMNVEV (reference sequence). J was trimmed by 1 base and V by 6 bases; bases with no gene match: 8. The CDR3 consists of 16 residues. This chain's CDR3 is CASRQTSARSYNEQFF. CDR3 nucleotides: TGTGCCAGCAGACAGACTAGCGCCCGTTCCTACAATGAGCAGTTCTTC.

This sequence joins TRBV5-6 and TRBJ1-4; D is uncertain. The length of the CDR3 is 15 residues. Germline CDR1 and CDR2: SGHDT and YYEEEE. V was shortened by 3 bases and J by 0 bases, with 9 bases between the two germline ends. The CDR3 sequence: CASSSLYATNEKLFF. The DNA for the CDR3 is TGTGCCAGCAGCTCCCTTTATGCAACTAATGAAAAACTGTTTTTT.

This chain links TRBV5-4 with TRBJ1-1; weak D call: TRBD1 (6 bases). CDR1 is SGHNT, CDR2 YYREEE, per germline (reference sequence). This CDR3 contains 16 residues. V lost 4 bases and J lost 0, with 16 bases in between. The CDR3 nucleotides read TGTGCCAGCAGCCCCACGATGGACAGAATGAACACTGAAGCTTTCTTT. Encoded protein: CASSPTMDRMNTEAFF.